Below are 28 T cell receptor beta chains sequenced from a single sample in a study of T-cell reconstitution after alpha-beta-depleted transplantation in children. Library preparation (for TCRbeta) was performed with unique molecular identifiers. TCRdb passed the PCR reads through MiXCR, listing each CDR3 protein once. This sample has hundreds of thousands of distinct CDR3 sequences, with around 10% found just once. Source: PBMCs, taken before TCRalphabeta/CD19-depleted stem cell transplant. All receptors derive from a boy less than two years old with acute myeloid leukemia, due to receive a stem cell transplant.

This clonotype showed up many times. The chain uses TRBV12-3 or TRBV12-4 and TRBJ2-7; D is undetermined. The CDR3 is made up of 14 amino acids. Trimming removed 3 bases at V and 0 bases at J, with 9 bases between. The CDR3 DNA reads TGTGCCAGCAGTTTGGAATCAAACTCCTACGAGCAGTACTTC. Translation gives CASSLESNSYEQYF.

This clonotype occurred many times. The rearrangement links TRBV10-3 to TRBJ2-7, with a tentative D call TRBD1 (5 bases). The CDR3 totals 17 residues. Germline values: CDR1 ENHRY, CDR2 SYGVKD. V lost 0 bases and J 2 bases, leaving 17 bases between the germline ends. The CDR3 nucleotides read TGTGCCATCAGTGAGTCGTCAGGGCAGATTTTAACCTACGAGCAGTACTTC. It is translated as CAISESSGQILTYEQYF.

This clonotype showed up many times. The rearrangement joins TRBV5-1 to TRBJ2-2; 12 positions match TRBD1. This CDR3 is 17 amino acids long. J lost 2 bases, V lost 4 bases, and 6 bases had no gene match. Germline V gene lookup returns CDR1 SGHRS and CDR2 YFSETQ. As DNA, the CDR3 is TGCGCCAGCAGCCGTCCGGGACAGGGGGCTAACACCGGGGAGCTGTTTTTT. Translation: CASSRPGQGANTGELFF.

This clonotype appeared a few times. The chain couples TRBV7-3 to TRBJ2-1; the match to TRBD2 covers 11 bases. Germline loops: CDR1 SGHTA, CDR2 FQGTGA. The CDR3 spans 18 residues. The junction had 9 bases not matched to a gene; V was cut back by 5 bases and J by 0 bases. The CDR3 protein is CASSPRLAGSFSYNEQFF. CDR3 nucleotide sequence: TGTGCCAGCAGCCCGCGACTAGCGGGAAGTTTCTCCTACAATGAGCAGTTCTTC.

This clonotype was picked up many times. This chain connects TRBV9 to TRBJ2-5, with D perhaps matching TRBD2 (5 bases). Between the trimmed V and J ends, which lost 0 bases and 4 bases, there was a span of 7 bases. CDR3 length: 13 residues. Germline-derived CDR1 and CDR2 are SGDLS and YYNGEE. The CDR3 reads CASSVAGRETQYF. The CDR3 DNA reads TGTGCCAGCAGCGTAGCGGGGAGAGAGACCCAGTACTTC.

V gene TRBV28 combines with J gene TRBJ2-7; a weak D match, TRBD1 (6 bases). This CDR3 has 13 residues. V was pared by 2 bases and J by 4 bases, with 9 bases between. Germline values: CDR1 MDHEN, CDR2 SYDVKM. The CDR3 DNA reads TGTGCCAGCAGTTTAGACAGGTGGTACGAGCAGTACTTC. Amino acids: CASSLDRWYEQYF. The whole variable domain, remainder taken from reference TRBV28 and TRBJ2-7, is DVKVTQSSRYLVKRTGEKVFLECVQDMDHENMFWYRQDPGLGLRLIYFSYDVKMKEKGDIPEGYSVSREKKERFSLILESASTNQTSMYLCASSLDRWYEQYFGPGTRLTVT.

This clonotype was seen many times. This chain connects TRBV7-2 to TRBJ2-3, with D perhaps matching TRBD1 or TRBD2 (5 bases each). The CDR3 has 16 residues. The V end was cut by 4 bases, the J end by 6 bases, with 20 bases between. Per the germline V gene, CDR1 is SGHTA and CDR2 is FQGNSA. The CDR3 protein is CASSSLWAGRVDTQYF. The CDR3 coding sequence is TGTGCCAGCAGCTCATTATGGGCAGGGCGGGTGGATACGCAGTATTTT.

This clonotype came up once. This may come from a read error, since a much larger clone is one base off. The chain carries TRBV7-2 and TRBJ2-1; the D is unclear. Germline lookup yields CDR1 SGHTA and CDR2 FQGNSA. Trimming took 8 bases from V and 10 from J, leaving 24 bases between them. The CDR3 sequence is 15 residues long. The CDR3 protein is CASVGPNRGMEEQFF. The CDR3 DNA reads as TGTGCCAGCGTTGGGCCTAATCGCGGAATGGAAGAGCAGTTCTTC.

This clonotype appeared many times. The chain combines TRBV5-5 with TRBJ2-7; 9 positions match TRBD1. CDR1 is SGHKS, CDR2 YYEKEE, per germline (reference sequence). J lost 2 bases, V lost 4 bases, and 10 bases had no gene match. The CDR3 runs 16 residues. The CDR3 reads CASSRTGTGSPYEQYF. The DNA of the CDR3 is TGTGCCAGCAGCCGTACCGGGACAGGGTCCCCCTACGAGCAGTACTTC.

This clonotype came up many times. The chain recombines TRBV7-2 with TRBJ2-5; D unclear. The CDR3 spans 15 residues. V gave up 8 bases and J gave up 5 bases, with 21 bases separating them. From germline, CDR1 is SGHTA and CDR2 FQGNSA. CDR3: CASLRGIALVETQYF. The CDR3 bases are TGTGCCAGCCTCCGAGGTATTGCGCTCGTGGAGACCCAGTACTTC.

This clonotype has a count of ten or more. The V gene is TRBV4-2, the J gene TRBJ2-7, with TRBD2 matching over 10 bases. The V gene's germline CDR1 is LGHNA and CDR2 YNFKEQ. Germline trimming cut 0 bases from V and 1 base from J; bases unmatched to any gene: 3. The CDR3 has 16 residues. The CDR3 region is CASSQEGSGRSYEQYF. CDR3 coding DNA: TGTGCCAGCAGCCAAGAGGGTAGCGGGAGGTCCTACGAGCAGTACTTC.

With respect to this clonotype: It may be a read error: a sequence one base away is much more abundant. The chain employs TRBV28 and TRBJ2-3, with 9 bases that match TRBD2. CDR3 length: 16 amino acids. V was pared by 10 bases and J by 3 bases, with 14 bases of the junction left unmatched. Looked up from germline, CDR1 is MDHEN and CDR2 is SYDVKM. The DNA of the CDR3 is TGTGCCACCACTCCGGTGGGGGCGGGAGGGACAGATACGCAGTATTTT. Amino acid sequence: CATTPVGAGGTDTQYF.

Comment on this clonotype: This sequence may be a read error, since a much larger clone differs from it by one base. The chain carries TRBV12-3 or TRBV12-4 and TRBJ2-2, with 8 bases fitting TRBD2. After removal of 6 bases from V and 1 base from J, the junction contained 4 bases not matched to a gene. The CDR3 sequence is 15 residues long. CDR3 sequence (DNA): TGTGCCAGCAGGAGAAGCGGGAGGAACACCGGGGAGCTGTTTTTT. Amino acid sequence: CASRRSGRNTGELFF.

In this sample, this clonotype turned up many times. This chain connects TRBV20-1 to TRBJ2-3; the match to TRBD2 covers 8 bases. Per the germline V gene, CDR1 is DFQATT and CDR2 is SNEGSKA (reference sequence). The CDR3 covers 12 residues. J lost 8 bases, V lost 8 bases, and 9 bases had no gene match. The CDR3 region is CSQLSGGGTQYF. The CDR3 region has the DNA TGCAGTCAACTGTCGGGAGGGGGTACGCAGTATTTT.

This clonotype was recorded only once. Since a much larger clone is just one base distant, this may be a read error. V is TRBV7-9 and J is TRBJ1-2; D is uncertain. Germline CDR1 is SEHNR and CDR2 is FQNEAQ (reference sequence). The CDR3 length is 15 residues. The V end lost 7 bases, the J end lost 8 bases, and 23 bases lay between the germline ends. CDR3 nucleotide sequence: TGTGCCAGCACCCCTCTGGCAGCCCTACGGGAGGGCTACACCTTC. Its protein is CASTPLAALREGYTF.

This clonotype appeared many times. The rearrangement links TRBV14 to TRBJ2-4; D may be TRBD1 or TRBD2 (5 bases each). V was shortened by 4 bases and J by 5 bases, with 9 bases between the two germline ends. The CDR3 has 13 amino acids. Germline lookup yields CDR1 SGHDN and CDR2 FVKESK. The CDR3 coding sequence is TGTGCCAGCAGCCCGGGACGCCAAAACATTCAGTACTTC. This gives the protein CASSPGRQNIQYF.

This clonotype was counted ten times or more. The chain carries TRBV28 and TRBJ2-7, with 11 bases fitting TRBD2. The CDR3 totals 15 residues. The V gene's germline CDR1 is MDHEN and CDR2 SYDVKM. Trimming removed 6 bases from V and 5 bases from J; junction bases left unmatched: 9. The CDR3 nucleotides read TGTGCCAGCAGAACCCGGACTAGCGGGTTCGACGAGCAGTACTTC. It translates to CASRTRTSGFDEQYF.

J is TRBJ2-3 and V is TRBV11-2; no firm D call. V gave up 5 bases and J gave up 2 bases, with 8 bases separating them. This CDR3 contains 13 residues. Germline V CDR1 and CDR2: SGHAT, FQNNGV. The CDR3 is CASSPPYTDTQYF. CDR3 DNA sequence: TGTGCCAGCAGCCCGCCCTACACAGATACGCAGTATTTT.

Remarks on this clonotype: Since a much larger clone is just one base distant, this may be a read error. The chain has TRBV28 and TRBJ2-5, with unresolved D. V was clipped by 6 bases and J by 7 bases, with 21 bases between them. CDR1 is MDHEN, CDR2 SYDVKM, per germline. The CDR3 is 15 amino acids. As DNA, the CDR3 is TGTGCCAGCAGCGCCCCCCCTGGTGCCCGCGGGACCCAGTACTTC. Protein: CASSAPPGARGTQYF.

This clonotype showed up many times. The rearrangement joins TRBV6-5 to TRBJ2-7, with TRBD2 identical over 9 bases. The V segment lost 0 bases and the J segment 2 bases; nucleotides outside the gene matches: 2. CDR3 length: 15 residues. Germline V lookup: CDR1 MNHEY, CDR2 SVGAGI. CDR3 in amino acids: CASSYSASGAYEQYF. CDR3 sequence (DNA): TGTGCCAGCAGTTACTCGGCTAGCGGGGCCTACGAGCAGTACTTC.

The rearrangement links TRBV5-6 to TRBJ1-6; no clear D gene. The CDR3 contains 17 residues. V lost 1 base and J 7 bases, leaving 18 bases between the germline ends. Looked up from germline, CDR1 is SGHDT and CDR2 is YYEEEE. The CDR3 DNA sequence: TGTGCCAGCAGCTTGTATGTAGCCGGAGCGAACAATTCACCCCTCCACTTT. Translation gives CASSLYVAGANNSPLHF.

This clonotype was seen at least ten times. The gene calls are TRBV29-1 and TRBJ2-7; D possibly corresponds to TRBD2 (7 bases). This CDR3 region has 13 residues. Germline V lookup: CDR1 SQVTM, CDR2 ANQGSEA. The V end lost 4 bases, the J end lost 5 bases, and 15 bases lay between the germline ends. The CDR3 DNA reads TGCAGCGTTGTACGGGGGGCATTTGACGAGCAGTACTTC. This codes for CSVVRGAFDEQYF.

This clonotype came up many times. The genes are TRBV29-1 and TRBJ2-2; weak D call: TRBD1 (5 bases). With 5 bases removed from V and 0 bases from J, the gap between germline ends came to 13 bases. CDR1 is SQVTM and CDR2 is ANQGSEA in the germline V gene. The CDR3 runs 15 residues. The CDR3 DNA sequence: TGCAGCGTTACTTTACAGGTGACGAACACCGGGGAGCTGTTTTTT. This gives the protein CSVTLQVTNTGELFF.

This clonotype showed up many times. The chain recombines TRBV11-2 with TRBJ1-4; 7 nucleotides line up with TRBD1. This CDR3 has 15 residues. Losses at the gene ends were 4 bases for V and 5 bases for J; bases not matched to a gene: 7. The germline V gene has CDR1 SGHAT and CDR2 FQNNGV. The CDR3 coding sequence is TGTGCCAGCAGCTCCTATGGACAGGCAAATGAAAAACTGTTTTTT. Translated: CASSSYGQANEKLFF.

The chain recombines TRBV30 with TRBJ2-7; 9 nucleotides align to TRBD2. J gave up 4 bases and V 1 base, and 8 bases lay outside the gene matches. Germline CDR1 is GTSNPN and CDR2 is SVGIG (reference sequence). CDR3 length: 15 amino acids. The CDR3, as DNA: TGTGCCTGGAGTGCCCCGGGACTAGCTCCGTACGAGCAGTACTTC. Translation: CAWSAPGLAPYEQYF.

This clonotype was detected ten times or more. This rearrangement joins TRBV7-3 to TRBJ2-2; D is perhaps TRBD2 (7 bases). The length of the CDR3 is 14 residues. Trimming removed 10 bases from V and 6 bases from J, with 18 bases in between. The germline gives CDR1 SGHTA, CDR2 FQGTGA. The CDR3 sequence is CATSWGGASGELFF. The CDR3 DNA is TGTGCCACCAGTTGGGGGGGGGCCTCCGGGGAGCTGTTTTTT. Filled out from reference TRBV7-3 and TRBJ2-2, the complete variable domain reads GAGVSQTPSNKVTEKGKYVELRCDPISGHTALYWYRQSLGQGPEFLIYFQGTGAADDSGLPNDRFFAVRPEGSVSTLKIQRTERGDSAVYLCATSWGGASGELFFGEGSRLTVL.

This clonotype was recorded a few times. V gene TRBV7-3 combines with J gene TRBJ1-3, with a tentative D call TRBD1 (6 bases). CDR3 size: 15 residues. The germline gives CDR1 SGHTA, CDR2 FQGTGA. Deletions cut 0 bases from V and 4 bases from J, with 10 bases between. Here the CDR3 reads CASSLTQGPGNTIYF. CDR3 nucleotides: TGTGCCAGCAGCTTAACACAGGGTCCGGGAAACACCATATATTTT.

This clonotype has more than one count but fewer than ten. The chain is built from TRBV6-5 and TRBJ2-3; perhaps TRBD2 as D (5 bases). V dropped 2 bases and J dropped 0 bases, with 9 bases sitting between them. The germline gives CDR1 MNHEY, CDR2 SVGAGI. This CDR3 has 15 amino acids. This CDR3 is CASSYPGLSTDTQYF. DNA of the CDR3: TGTGCCAGCAGTTACCCCGGACTCAGCACAGATACGCAGTATTTT.